This T cell receptor beta chain was sequenced for a study of OX40 agonist ivuxolimab in advanced cancers. About the full investigation: Ivuxolimab was an agonistic, fully human IgG2 monoclonal antibody directed against OX40 (CD134), a costimulatory receptor. Of the approximately 54 patients in dose escalation, 19 had hepatocellular carcinoma, around 15 had melanoma, 9 had renal cell carcinoma and 9 had head and neck cancer. The monotherapy dose-escalation portion (N of about 50 patients) of the phase I ivuxolimab trial is reported in the paper. Intravenous ivuxolimab was administered to patients every 2 weeks at six dose levels: 0.01, 0.1, 0.3, 1.5, 3 and 10 mg/kg. The purpose of peripheral TCRbeta sequencing was to test whether ivuxolimab changed TCR sequence diversity and led to clonal T-cell expansion. Partial responses occurred in three dose-escalation patients, of whom one had hepatocellular carcinoma and two had cutaneous melanoma. Patients were allowed to have had prior anti-PD-1, anti-PD-L1 or anti-CTLA-4 therapy, and approximately 39% of the dose-escalation patients had been treated with checkpoint inhibitors. The dose-escalation cohort was 82.7% male with a mean age of about 65 years, ranging from roughly 23 to 90.

For sequencing of the TCRbeta CDR3 region, genomic DNA was extracted from the sorted cells. The immunoSEQ Assay was used for sequencing of TCRbeta CDR3 regions. Drawn from immuneACCESS, this table holds only the in-frame rearrangements with V and J called that TCRdb kept. Clones are partly lost; checked studies trace under half to an unresolved V gene and leave the rest unexplained. The sample table lists tens of thousands of clones, approximately 90% of them with a count of one. Together, the top ten hold around 0.8% of the sample. V trim: 1 base; J trim: 7 bases; unmatched bases: 12. For CDR1 and CDR2, the germline V gene lists SGHTA and FQGTGA. From its cysteine to its phenylalanine, the CDR3 spans 16 amino acids. CDR3 DNA only is kept here, 48 bases in frame from base 1. Note on this clone: Its binding antigen is unknown. No base quality values were provided; no much bigger clone lies one nucleotide off.

Overall study outcomes, separate from this receptor: In the 0.1-3.0 mg/kg groups, partial responders had among the lowest normalized peripheral clonal expansion, particularly in CD8+ T cells. Which antigens the clonally expanded peripheral T cells were specific for was not determined. Low levels of normalized T-cell clonal expansion were also shown by some nonresponding patients. At doses of 0.1 to 3.0 mg/kg, clonal expansion of both CD4+ and CD8+ T cells in blood was seen between baseline and week 6. After ivuxolimab, more expanded clones were found on average in CD8+ T cells than in CD4+ T cells.

Patients with autoimmune disease history or receiving systemic immunosuppression were excluded from the trial. Peripheral blood for TCR sequencing was collected from all dose cohorts at baseline, on cycle 4 day 1, and on cycle 7 day 1. The samples were drawn from a first-in-human, open-label, multicenter phase I dose-escalation trial of ivuxolimab. Adults with locally advanced or metastatic head and neck squamous cell, hepatocellular, melanoma or renal cell carcinoma were enrolled in the trial. Before TCR sequencing, CD4+ and CD8+ T cells were separately sorted from peripheral blood. The sequence joins TRBV7-3 to TRBJ1-2; TRBD1 matches 7 bases in the middle. This receptor was obtained from an adult with an advanced solid tumor such as melanoma, head and neck, liver or kidney cancer. The sequenced sample was CD4+ or CD8+ T cells sorted from blood, obtained in a trial of the OX40 agonist ivuxolimab. DNA sequence: TGTGCCAGCAGCTTAATGGGGCAGGGGGATATTAGTGGCTACACCTTC. It codes for CASSLMGQGDISGYTF.